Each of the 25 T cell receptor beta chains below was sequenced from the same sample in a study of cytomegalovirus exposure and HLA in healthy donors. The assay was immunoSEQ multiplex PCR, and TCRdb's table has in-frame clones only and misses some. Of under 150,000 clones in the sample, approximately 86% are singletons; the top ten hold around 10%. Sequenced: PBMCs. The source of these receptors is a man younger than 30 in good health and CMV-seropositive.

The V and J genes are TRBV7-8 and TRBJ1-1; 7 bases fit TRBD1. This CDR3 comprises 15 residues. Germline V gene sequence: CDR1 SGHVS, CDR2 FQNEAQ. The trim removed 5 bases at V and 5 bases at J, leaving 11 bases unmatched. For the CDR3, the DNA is TGTGCCAGCAGCACGGGACCACAGGGGAGGACTGAAGCTTTCTTT. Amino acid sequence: CASSTGPQGRTEAFF.

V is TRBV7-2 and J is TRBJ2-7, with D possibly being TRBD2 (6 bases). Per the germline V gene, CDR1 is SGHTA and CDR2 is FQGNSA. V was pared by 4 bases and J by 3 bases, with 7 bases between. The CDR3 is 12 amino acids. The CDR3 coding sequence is TGTGCCAGCAGCTGGGGACTCTACGAGCAGTACTTC. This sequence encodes CASSWGLYEQYF.

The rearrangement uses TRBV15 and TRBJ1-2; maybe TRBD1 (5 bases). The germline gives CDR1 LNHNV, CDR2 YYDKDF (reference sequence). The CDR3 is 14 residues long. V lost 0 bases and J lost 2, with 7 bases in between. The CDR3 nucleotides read TGTGCCACCAGCAGAGATTCAGGGAACTATGGCTACACCTTC. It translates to CATSRDSGNYGYTF.

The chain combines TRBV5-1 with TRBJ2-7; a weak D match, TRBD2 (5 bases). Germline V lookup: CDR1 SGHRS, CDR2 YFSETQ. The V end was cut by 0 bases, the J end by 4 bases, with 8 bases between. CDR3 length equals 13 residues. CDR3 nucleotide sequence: TGCGCCAGCAGCTTGGGAGGGCTATACGAGCAGTACTTC. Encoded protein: CASSLGGLYEQYF.

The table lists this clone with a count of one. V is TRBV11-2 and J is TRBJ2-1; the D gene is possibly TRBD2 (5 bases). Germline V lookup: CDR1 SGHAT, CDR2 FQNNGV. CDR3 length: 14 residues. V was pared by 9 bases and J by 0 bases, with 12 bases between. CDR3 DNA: TGTGCCAGTACCGACACTAGCTCCTACAATGAGCAGTTCTTC. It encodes CASTDTSSYNEQFF.

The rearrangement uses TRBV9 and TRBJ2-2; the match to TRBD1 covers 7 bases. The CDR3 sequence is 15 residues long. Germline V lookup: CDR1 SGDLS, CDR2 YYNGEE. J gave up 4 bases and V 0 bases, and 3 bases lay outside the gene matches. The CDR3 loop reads CASSVVQGPTGELFF. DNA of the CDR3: TGTGCCAGCAGCGTAGTACAGGGGCCCACCGGGGAGCTGTTTTTT. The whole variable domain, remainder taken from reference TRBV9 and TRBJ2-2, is DSGVTQTPKHLITATGQRVTLRCSPRSGDLSVYWYQQSLDQGLQFLIQYYNGEERAKGNILERFSAQQFPDLHSELNLSSLELGDSALYFCASSVVQGPTGELFFGEGSRLTVL.

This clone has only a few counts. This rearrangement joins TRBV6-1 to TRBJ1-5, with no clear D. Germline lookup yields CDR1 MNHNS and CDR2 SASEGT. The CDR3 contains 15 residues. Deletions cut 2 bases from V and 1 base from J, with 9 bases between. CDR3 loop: CASSERSGSNQPQHF. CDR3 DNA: TGTGCCAGCAGTGAACGGTCCGGGAGCAATCAGCCCCAGCATTTT.

The CDR3 spells CASSLLPPFGQMSSYNEQFF. In DNA form, the CDR3 reads TGTGCCAGCAGTTTATTGCCCCCCTTTGGACAGATGAGCTCCTACAATGAGCAGTTCTTC. The rearrangement links TRBV27 to TRBJ2-1, with D possibly TRBD1 on 6 matching bases. The germline V and J ends were trimmed by 1 base and 0 bases, with 22 bases remaining between them. There are 20 residues in the CDR3. CDR1 MNHEY and CDR2 SMNVEV come from the germline V gene (reference sequence).

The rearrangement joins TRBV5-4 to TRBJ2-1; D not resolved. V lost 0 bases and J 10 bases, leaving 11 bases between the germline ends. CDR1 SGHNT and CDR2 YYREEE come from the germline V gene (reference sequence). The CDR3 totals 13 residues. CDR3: CASSLGGRIEQFF. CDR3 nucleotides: TGTGCCAGCAGCTTGGGAGGCAGAATAGAGCAGTTCTTC.

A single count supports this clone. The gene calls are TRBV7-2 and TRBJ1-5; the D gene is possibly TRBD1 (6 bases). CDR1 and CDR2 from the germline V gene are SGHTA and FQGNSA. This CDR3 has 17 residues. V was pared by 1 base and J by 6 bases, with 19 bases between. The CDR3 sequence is CASSLGRDRSGRQPQHF. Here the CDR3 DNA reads TGTGCCAGCAGCTTAGGGAGAGACAGGTCAGGGCGTCAGCCCCAGCATTTT.

The CDR3 nucleotides read TGCGCCAGCAGCTCCGGGACTATGCTAGGGACAGATACGCAGTATTTT. It is translated as CASSSGTMLGTDTQYF. The chain combines TRBV5-1 with TRBJ2-3; the match to TRBD2 covers 7 bases. V shed 3 bases, J shed 3 bases, and the junction held 10 bases outside the gene matches. Germline V gives CDR1 SGHRS, CDR2 YFSETQ. CDR3 size: 16 residues.

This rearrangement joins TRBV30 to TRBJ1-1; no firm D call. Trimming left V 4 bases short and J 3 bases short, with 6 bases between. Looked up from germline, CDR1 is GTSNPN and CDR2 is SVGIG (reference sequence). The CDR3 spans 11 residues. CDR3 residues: CAWMRDTEAFF. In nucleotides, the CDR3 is TGTGCCTGGATGAGGGACACTGAAGCTTTCTTT.

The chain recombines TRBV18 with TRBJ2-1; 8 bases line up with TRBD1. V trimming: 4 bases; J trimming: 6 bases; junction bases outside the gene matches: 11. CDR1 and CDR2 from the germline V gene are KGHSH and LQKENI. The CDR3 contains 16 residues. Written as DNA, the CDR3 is TGTGCCAGCTCACTCAACCGGGACAGGATAAGCAATGAGCAGTTCTTC. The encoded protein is CASSLNRDRISNEQFF.

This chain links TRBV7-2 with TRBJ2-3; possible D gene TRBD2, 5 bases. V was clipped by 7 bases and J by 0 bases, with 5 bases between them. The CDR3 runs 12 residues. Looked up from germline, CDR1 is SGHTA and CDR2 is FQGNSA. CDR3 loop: CASTGSTDTQYF. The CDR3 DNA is TGTGCCAGCACGGGAAGCACAGATACGCAGTATTTT. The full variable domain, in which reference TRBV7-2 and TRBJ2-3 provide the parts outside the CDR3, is GAGVSQSPSNKVTEKGKDVELRCDPISGHTALYWYRQSLGQGLEFLIYFQGNSAPDKSGLPSDRFSAERTGGSVSTLTIQRTQQEDSAVYLCASTGSTDTQYFGPGTRLTVL.

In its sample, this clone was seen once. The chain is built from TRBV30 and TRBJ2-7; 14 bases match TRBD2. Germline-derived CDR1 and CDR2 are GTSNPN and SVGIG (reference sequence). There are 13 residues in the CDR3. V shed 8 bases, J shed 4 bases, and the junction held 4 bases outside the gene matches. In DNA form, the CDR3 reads TGTGCCGGACTAGCGGGAGGCGTTTACGAGCAGTACTTC. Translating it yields CAGLAGGVYEQYF.

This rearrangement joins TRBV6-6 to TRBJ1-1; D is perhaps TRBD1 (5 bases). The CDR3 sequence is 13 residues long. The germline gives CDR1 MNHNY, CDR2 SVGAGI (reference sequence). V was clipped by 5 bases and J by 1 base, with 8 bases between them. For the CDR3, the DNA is TGTGCCAGCAGTGCCAGGGAGAACACTGAAGCTTTCTTT. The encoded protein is CASSARENTEAFF.

CDR3: CASSRTGEDGYTF. CDR3 nucleotides: TGTGCCAGCAGCCGGACAGGGGAGGATGGCTACACCTTC. J is TRBJ1-2 and V is TRBV5-4, with TRBD1 identical over 9 bases. The junction had 4 bases not matched to a gene; V was cut back by 4 bases and J by 6 bases. This CDR3 is built from 13 residues. In germline, CDR1 is SGHNT, CDR2 YYREEE (reference sequence).

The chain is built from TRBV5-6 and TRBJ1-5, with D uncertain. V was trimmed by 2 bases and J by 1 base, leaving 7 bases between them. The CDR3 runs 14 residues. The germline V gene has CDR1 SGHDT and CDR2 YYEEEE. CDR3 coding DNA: TGTGCCAGCAGCTTTCGAGGGAGCAATCAGCCCCAGCATTTT. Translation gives CASSFRGSNQPQHF.

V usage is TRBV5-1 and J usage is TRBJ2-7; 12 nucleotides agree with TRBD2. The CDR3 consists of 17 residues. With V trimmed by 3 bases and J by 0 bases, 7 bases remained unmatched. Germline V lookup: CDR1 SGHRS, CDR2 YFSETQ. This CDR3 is CASSSSSGGAISYEQYF. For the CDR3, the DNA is TGCGCCAGCAGCTCGTCTAGCGGGGGGGCCATCTCCTACGAGCAGTACTTC.

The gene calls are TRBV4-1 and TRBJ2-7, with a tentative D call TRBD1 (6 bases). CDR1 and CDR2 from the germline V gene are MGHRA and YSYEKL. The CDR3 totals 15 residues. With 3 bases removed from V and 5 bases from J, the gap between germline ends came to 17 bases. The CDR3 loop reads CASSQDERGMDEQYF. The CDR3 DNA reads TGCGCCAGCAGCCAGGACGAGAGGGGGATGGACGAGCAGTACTTC.

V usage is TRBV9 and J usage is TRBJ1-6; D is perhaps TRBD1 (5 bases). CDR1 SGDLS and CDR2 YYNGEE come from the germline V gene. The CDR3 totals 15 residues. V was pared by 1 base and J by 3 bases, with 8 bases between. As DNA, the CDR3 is TGTGCCAGCAGCGTACAGGGTGACTATAATTCACCCCTCCACTTT. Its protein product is CASSVQGDYNSPLHF.

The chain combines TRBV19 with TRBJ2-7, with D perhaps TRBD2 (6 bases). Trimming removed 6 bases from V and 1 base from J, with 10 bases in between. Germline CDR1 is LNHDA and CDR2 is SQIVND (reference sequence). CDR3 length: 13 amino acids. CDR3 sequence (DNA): TGTGCCAGTAGGGACTATAGGTCCTACGAGCAGTACTTC. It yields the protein CASRDYRSYEQYF.

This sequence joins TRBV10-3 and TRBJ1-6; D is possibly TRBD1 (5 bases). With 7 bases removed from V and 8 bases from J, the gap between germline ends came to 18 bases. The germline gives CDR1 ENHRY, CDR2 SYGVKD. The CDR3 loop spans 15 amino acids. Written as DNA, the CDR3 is TGTGCCATCAACTCCGTCGCGGGGCGGGATTCACCCCTCCACTTT. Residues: CAINSVAGRDSPLHF.

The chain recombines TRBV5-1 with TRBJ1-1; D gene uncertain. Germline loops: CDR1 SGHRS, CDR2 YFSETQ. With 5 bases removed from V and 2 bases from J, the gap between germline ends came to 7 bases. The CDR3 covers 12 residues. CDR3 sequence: CASRLTNTEAFF. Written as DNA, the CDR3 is TGCGCCAGCAGGCTGACAAACACTGAAGCTTTCTTT.

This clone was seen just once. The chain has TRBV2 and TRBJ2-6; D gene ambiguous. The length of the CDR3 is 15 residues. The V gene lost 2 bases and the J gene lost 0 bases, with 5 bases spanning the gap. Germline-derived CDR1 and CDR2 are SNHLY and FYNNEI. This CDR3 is CASSESRSGANVLTF. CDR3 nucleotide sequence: TGTGCCAGCAGTGAATCGCGCTCTGGGGCCAACGTCCTGACTTTC.